One sample yielded the 8 T cell receptor beta chains listed below, sequenced in a study of blood T cell repertoires in COVID-19. Generated by immunoSEQ multiplex PCR, the TCRdb table keeps only in-frame clones and is missing some. Of around 6,700 clones in the sample, approximately 86% were seen once. Sequencing input: peripheral blood. These TCRs come from a human donor in a cohort sampled during active COVID-19.

This CDR3 reads CASRSEGAQPQHF. As DNA, the CDR3 is TGTGCCAGCAGAAGTGAGGGTGCTCAGCCCCAGCATTTT. This sequence joins TRBV12-3 or TRBV12-4 and TRBJ1-5; the D is unclear. The CDR3 contains 13 residues. Trimming removed 6 bases at V and 6 bases at J, with 12 bases between.

The rearrangement uses TRBV10-3 and TRBJ2-1; D is possibly TRBD1 (6 bases). CDR1 is ENHRY, CDR2 SYGVKD, per germline. V was trimmed by 10 bases and J by 2 bases, leaving 12 bases between them. The CDR3 sequence is 13 residues long. The CDR3 spells CATQDSTYNEQFF. CDR3 bases: TGTGCCACGCAGGACAGTACCTACAATGAGCAGTTCTTC.

The CDR3 loop is CASSLTGSPNEKLFF. Written as DNA, the CDR3 is TGCGCCAGCAGCCTCACAGGTTCACCCAATGAAAAACTGTTTTTT. The V gene is TRBV5-1, the J gene TRBJ1-4; D is possibly TRBD1 (5 bases). Germline CDR1 and CDR2: SGHRS and YFSETQ. Deletions cut 4 bases from V and 5 bases from J, with 15 bases between. The CDR3 runs to 15 residues.

V is TRBV20-1 and J is TRBJ1-2, with D unclear. V was trimmed by 6 bases and J by 8 bases, leaving 13 bases between them. The germline CDR1 and CDR2 sequences are DFQATT and SNEGSKA (reference sequence). This CDR3 comprises 11 residues. CDR3 sequence (DNA): TGCAGTGCCCTACCCCCGGGAGGCTACACCTTC. This gives the protein CSALPPGGYTF.

J is TRBJ2-7 and V is TRBV9; 10 positions match TRBD2. V lost 0 bases to trimming and J lost 7 bases; unmatched junction nucleotides: 7. The germline CDR1 and CDR2 sequences are SGDLS and YYNGEE. CDR3 length: 15 amino acids. DNA of the CDR3: TGTGCCAGCAGCGTAGGAGCGGGAGGGCCGGAAGAGCAGTACTTC. Its protein product is CASSVGAGGPEEQYF.

V gene TRBV10-3 combines with J gene TRBJ1-2; 9 bases agree with TRBD1. Trimming cost V 7 bases and J 5 bases; bases outside gene matches: 8. Germline V gives CDR1 ENHRY, CDR2 SYGVKD. This CDR3 comprises 14 residues. CDR3 nucleotides: TGTGCCATCACTATGGACAGGGGCTCTTATGGCTACACCTTC. Translated, it gives CAITMDRGSYGYTF.

This clone was found once. V usage is TRBV5-1 and J usage is TRBJ2-2, with 8 nucleotides matching TRBD1. Germline V gene lookup returns CDR1 SGHRS and CDR2 YFSETQ. V shed 2 bases and J 7 bases; nucleotides not matched to a gene: 7. The CDR3 has 15 residues. The chain's CDR3 is CASSFARGLGGELFF. CDR3 nucleotide sequence: TGCGCCAGCAGCTTCGCCAGGGGGCTGGGCGGGGAGCTGTTTTTT.

V usage is TRBV11-2 and J usage is TRBJ2-3, with 9 positions matching TRBD1. Per germline, CDR1 SGHAT and CDR2 FQNNGV. V lost 4 bases and J lost 5; bases outside the gene matches: 7. The CDR3 loop spans 15 amino acids. The CDR3 is CASSWGQGKGDTQYF. DNA for the CDR3: TGTGCCAGCAGCTGGGGACAGGGTAAGGGAGATACGCAGTATTTT.